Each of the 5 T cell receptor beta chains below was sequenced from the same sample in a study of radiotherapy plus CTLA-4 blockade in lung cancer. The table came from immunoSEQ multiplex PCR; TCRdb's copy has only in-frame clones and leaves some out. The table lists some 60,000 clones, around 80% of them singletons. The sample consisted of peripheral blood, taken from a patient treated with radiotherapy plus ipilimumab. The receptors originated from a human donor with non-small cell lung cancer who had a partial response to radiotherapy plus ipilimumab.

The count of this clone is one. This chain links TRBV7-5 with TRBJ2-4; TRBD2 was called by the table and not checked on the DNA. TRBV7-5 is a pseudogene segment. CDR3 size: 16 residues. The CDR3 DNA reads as TGTGTCAGAAGACTCCCCCGGGATCTAGCCAAAAACATTCAGTACTTC. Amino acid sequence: CVRRLPRDLAKNIQYF.

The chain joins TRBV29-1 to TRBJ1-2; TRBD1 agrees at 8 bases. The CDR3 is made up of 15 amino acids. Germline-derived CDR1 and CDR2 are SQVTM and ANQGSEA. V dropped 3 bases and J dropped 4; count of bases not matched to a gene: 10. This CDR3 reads CSVETGQGPGYGYTF. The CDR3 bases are TGCAGCGTTGAGACAGGACAGGGACCAGGCTATGGCTACACCTTC.

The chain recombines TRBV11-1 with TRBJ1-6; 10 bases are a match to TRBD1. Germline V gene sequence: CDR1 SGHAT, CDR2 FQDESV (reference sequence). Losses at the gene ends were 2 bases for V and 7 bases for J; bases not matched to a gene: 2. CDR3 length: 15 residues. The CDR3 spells CASSLRTGGNSPLHF. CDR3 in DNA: TGTGCCAGCAGCTTAAGGACAGGGGGGAATTCACCCCTCCACTTT.

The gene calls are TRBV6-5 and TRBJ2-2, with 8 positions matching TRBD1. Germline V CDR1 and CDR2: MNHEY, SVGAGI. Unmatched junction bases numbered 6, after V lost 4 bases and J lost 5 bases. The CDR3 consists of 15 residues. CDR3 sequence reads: CASSFWQGATGELFF. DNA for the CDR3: TGTGCCAGCAGTTTTTGGCAGGGGGCGACCGGGGAGCTGTTTTTT.

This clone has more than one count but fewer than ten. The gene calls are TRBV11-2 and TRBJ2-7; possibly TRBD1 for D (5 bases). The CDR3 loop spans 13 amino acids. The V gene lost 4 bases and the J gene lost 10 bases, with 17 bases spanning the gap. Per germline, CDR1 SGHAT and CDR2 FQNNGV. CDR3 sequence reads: CASSYGRASEQYF. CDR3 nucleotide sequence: TGTGCCAGCAGCTACGGCAGGGCATCGGAACAGTACTTC.